This TCR beta chain was retrieved from a study of early T cells in non-severe SARS-CoV-2 infection. At the level of the study: Unsorted whole blood bulk RNA was sequenced, with unpaired chains. Study-wide points: Database matching using VDJdb favored anti-spike CD8 responses, with private and CD4 specificities left missing.

The V segment lost 5 bases and the J segment 4 bases; nucleotides outside the gene matches: 1. Per the germline V gene, CDR1 is DFQATT and CDR2 is SNEGSKA (reference sequence). The CDR3 is 13 residues long. This clonotype was detected many times. What it recognizes is unknown. Unique molecular identifiers were affixed to single, distinct cDNA molecules. TCRdb analysed the 5' RACE reads with MiXCR anew, one entry per CDR3 protein. The repertoire consists of around 53,000 distinct CDR3 sequences, with approximately 8.1% occurring once and the leading ten covering 5.8%. This TCR came from an adult who was a healthcare worker with PCR-confirmed SARS-CoV-2 infection or an uninfected control (not recorded which). The rearrangement joins TRBV20-1 to TRBJ2-5; TRBD2 matches 13 bases. Input material: whole blood. The chain's CDR3 is CSAGLAGAETQYF. CDR3 bases: TGCAGTGCTGGACTAGCGGGGGCAGAGACCCAGTACTTC.